The rows below give T cell receptor beta chains drawn from one sample of a study of CD8+CD57+ T cells in acquired aplastic anemia. One entry per CDR3 protein results from TCRdb running MiXCR on the reads. Among roughly 500,000 distinct CDR3 sequences listed, roughly 34% were seen once. Sequencing was carried out using sorted CD4+, CD8+, or CD8+CD57+ T cells (not recorded which) from PBMCs. The receptors originated from a human donor with aplastic anemia. CDR3s include the opening cysteine and the closing phenylalanine or tryptophan. A D gene is named only where the DNA matches it firmly. A clone size is listed for some rows: how often the clone was seen (once, few, many), or a class if it is expanded.

D | J | size | V | CDR3 | DNA
- | TRBJ2-5 | - | TRBV7-9 | CASSPTGVGETQYF | TGTGCCAGCAGCCCGACGGGAGTTGGCGAGACCCAGTACTTC
- | TRBJ2-3 | many | TRBV7-3 | CASSLGLNTDTQYF | TGTGCCAGCAGCTTAGGTCTAAACACAGATACGCAGTATTTT
- | TRBJ1-2 | - | TRBV29-1 | CSAFGVNYGYTF | TGCAGCGCTTTCGGGGTTAACTATGGCTACACCTTC
TRBD2 | TRBJ2-7 | - | TRBV10-3 | CAISDRTSGVYEQYF | TGTGCCATCAGTGACCGGACTAGCGGGGTCTACGAGCAGTACTTC
- | TRBJ1-2 | once | TRBV7-6 | CASSLSWGSHYGYTF | TGTGCCAGCAGCTTAAGCTGGGGGAGTCACTATGGCTACACCTTC
TRBD2 | TRBJ2-5 | many | TRBV7-7 | CASSLALAGGQETQYF | TGTGCTAGCAGCTTAGCACTAGCGGGAGGGCAAGAGACCCAGTACTTC
- | TRBJ2-7 | - | TRBV4-1 | CASRQAPSGYSYEQYF | TGCGCCAGCCGCCAAGCCCCCTCAGGGTACTCCTACGAGCAGTACTTC
- | TRBJ2-2 | few | TRBV19 | CASSIDSGTGELFF | TGTGCCAGTAGTATAGATTCGGGCACCGGGGAGCTGTTTTTT
- | TRBJ2-6 | few | TRBV20-1 | CSARGQAVGANVLTF | TGCAGTGCTAGAGGACAGGCGGTAGGGGCCAACGTCCTGACTTTC
- | TRBJ1-2 | many | TRBV5-1 | CASSLNTGQGYTF | TGCGCCAGCAGCTTGAATACAGGGCAAGGCTACACCTTC
- | TRBJ1-5 | many | TRBV15 | CATRVSGGIQPQHF | TGTGCCACCAGGGTCAGCGGTGGTATCCAGCCCCAGCATTTT
TRBD1 | TRBJ2-1 | - | TRBV18 | CASSPPDRGYNEQFF | TGTGCCAGCTCACCACCTGACAGGGGGTACAATGAGCAGTTCTTC
- | TRBJ1-2 | few | TRBV9 | CASSPQLINYGYTF | TGTGCCAGCAGCCCCCAGCTTATTAACTATGGCTACACCTTC
- | TRBJ1-6 | - | TRBV7-9 | CASSPGRTNSPLHF | TGTGCCAGCAGTCCGGGACGGACTAATTCACCCCTCCACTTT
- | TRBJ1-2 | - | TRBV6-1 | CASSEDWALSARYGYTF | TGTGCCAGCAGTGAAGATTGGGCTTTGAGCGCGCGGTATGGCTACACCTTC